This is a list of T cell receptor beta chains from one sample in a study of cytomegalovirus exposure and HLA in healthy donors. Assay used: immunoSEQ multiplex PCR; TCRdb lists only in-frame clones, some missing. The repertoire table contains approximately 120,000 clones. Specimen: PBMCs. Receptors originate from a middle-aged man in good health and CMV-seronegative. Both conserved end residues are part of each CDR3. The order of the fields is clone size, J gene, V gene, D gene, CDR3 DNA, CDR3 protein. D genes are given only for firm matches. Expanded clones are given a class, and other clones once, few, many or no size at all.

clone_size: -
j_call: TRBJ1-3
v_call: TRBV5-6
d_call: -
cdr3_nt: TGTGCCAGCAGCTTAAGGGGTTACAGCTCTGGAAACACCATATATTTT
cdr3_aa: CASSLRGYSSGNTIYF

clone_size: -
j_call: TRBJ2-7
v_call: TRBV9
d_call: -
cdr3_nt: TGTGCCAGCAGCGCCTCCTCAGGGATTCCCTACGAGCAGTACTTC
cdr3_aa: CASSASSGIPYEQYF

clone_size: -
j_call: TRBJ2-2
v_call: TRBV29-1
d_call: -
cdr3_nt: TGCAGCGCCACGAATTCAGGGACCGGGGAGCTGTTTTTT
cdr3_aa: CSATNSGTGELFF

clone_size: -
j_call: TRBJ1-6
v_call: TRBV27
d_call: TRBD1
cdr3_nt: TGTGCCAGCACCGGACAGGGTCCAACACCCCTCCACTTT
cdr3_aa: CASTGQGPTPLHF

clone_size: -
j_call: TRBJ2-2
v_call: TRBV9
d_call: TRBD2
cdr3_nt: TGTGCCAGCAGCGGGACTAGCGGATACACCGGGGAGCTGTTTTTT
cdr3_aa: CASSGTSGYTGELFF

clone_size: -
j_call: TRBJ2-6
v_call: TRBV7-9
d_call: -
cdr3_nt: TGTGCCAGCAGCTACGGGGATTTCTCTGGGGCCAACGTCCTGACTTTC
cdr3_aa: CASSYGDFSGANVLTF

clone_size: -
j_call: TRBJ2-7
v_call: TRBV5-1
d_call: TRBD1
cdr3_nt: TGCGCCAGCAGCTCTGGACAGGGGGGTCCGAAAGCCTACGAGCAGTACTTC
cdr3_aa: CASSSGQGGPKAYEQYF

clone_size: -
j_call: TRBJ2-3
v_call: TRBV7-9
d_call: TRBD2
cdr3_nt: TGTGCCAGCAGCTTAGGTGCGGGAGCACTGATGAGCACAGATACGCAGTATTTT
cdr3_aa: CASSLGAGALMSTDTQYF

clone_size: -
j_call: TRBJ1-1
v_call: TRBV6-5
d_call: -
cdr3_nt: TGTGCCAGCAGTAAGACAGTGAACACTGAAGCTTTCTTT
cdr3_aa: CASSKTVNTEAFF

clone_size: -
j_call: TRBJ2-7
v_call: TRBV5-8
d_call: -
cdr3_nt: TGTGCCAGCAGCTTGGTTGCCAGGTACGAGCAGTACTTC
cdr3_aa: CASSLVARYEQYF

clone_size: -
j_call: TRBJ2-7
v_call: TRBV6-5
d_call: TRBD1
cdr3_nt: TGTGCCAGCAGTTACCTGGGAGGACAGGGTCCTCACGAGCAGTACTTC
cdr3_aa: CASSYLGGQGPHEQYF

clone_size: -
j_call: TRBJ2-1
v_call: TRBV10-3
d_call: TRBD2
cdr3_nt: TGTGCCATCAGTGACCTAGCGGGAGGGCCGGGCAATGAGCAGTTCTTC
cdr3_aa: CAISDLAGGPGNEQFF

clone_size: medium-sized
j_call: TRBJ2-7
v_call: TRBV5-1
d_call: TRBD1
cdr3_nt: TGCGCCAGCAGCCCGGACAGGGGGCGCATCCACGAGCAGTACTTC
cdr3_aa: CASSPDRGRIHEQYF

clone_size: -
j_call: TRBJ2-7
v_call: TRBV27
d_call: TRBD1
cdr3_nt: TGTGCCAGCAGTCCCGGGACAGGGGTCTACGAGCAGTACTTC
cdr3_aa: CASSPGTGVYEQYF

clone_size: -
j_call: TRBJ1-5
v_call: TRBV28
d_call: -
cdr3_nt: TGTGCCAGCATACCTGACGGGAGAGGGGATCAGCCCCAGCATTTT
cdr3_aa: CASIPDGRGDQPQHF

clone_size: -
j_call: TRBJ1-3
v_call: TRBV7-2
d_call: -
cdr3_nt: TGTGCCAGCAGCTTAGGGGGGGGACGGGTGGGAAACACCATATATTTT
cdr3_aa: CASSLGGGRVGNTIYF

clone_size: -
j_call: TRBJ2-7
v_call: TRBV10-3
d_call: TRBD1
cdr3_nt: TGTGCCATCGGCCGGACAGGGGCAATCGACGAGCAGTACTTC
cdr3_aa: CAIGRTGAIDEQYF

clone_size: -
j_call: TRBJ2-2
v_call: TRBV6-6
d_call: -
cdr3_nt: TGTGCCAGCAGGACACAGTTAAACACCGGGGAGCTGTTTTTT
cdr3_aa: CASRTQLNTGELFF

clone_size: -
j_call: TRBJ2-7
v_call: TRBV28
d_call: TRBD2
cdr3_nt: TGTGCCAGCAGTGGGATAGCGGGACGCTCCGCCAAGCAGTACTTC
cdr3_aa: CASSGIAGRSAKQYF

clone_size: -
j_call: TRBJ1-2
v_call: TRBV29-1
d_call: -
cdr3_nt: TGCAGCGTTGCCGGACAGCTCAGCGCAAGGGGCTACACCTTC
cdr3_aa: CSVAGQLSARGYTF

clone_size: -
j_call: TRBJ2-1
v_call: TRBV5-6
d_call: TRBD2
cdr3_nt: TGTGCCAGCAGCTTACTTGGCGGGAGGTCCTACAATGAGCAGTTCTTC
cdr3_aa: CASSLLGGRSYNEQFF

clone_size: -
j_call: TRBJ1-4
v_call: TRBV6-1
d_call: -
cdr3_nt: TGTGCCAGCAGCACAATATTAGCGGGTGAAAAACTGTTTTTT
cdr3_aa: CASSTILAGEKLFF

clone_size: -
j_call: TRBJ1-5
v_call: TRBV10-3
d_call: -
cdr3_nt: TGTGCCACGGTGCAGGGGTTGGGGGGCAATCAGCCCCAGCATTTT
cdr3_aa: CATVQGLGGNQPQHF

clone_size: -
j_call: TRBJ2-2
v_call: TRBV28
d_call: TRBD2
cdr3_nt: TGTGCCAGCAGTTCTGGCGGGAGGGGCACCGGGGAGCTGTTTTTT
cdr3_aa: CASSSGGRGTGELFF

clone_size: -
j_call: TRBJ1-3
v_call: TRBV5-1
d_call: -
cdr3_nt: TGCGCCAGCAGCCTGACAGGACCTGGAAACACCATATATTTT
cdr3_aa: CASSLTGPGNTIYF

clone_size: -
j_call: TRBJ2-2
v_call: TRBV6-1
d_call: TRBD1
cdr3_nt: TGTGCCAGCAATCAGGGGGTGATCGGGGAGCTGTTTTTT
cdr3_aa: CASNQGVIGELFF

clone_size: -
j_call: TRBJ2-2
v_call: TRBV5-1
d_call: -
cdr3_nt: TGCGCCAGCAGCTCGACTAGTATCGGGGAGCTGTTTTTT
cdr3_aa: CASSSTSIGELFF

clone_size: -
j_call: TRBJ2-1
v_call: TRBV7-9
d_call: -
cdr3_nt: TGTGCCAGCAGCTCCTTACGGGACAATGAGCAGTTCTTC
cdr3_aa: CASSSLRDNEQFF

clone_size: -
j_call: TRBJ1-1
v_call: TRBV5-1
d_call: -
cdr3_nt: TGCGCCAGCAGCTTGGAGGGACAAACGGGGACTTTCTTT
cdr3_aa: CASSLEGQTGTFF

clone_size: -
j_call: TRBJ2-2
v_call: TRBV5-5
d_call: -
cdr3_nt: TGTGCCAGCAGCCCGGGACTGGCTGTGTACCCGCTGAACACCGGGGAGCTGTTTTTT
cdr3_aa: CASSPGLAVYPLNTGELFF

clone_size: -
j_call: TRBJ1-5
v_call: TRBV6-5
d_call: TRBD1
cdr3_nt: TGTGCCAGCAGATACGACAGGGGCAGCAATCAGCCCCAGCATTTT
cdr3_aa: CASRYDRGSNQPQHF

clone_size: -
j_call: TRBJ2-1
v_call: TRBV27
d_call: -
cdr3_nt: TGTGCCAGCAGTGGGTTCGGAACTAGCCGCAATGAGCAGTTCTTC
cdr3_aa: CASSGFGTSRNEQFF

clone_size: -
j_call: TRBJ1-2
v_call: TRBV7-2
d_call: -
cdr3_nt: TGTGCCAGCAGCTTCCAGGGGACAACCTATGGCTACACCTTC
cdr3_aa: CASSFQGTTYGYTF

clone_size: -
j_call: TRBJ2-2
v_call: TRBV18
d_call: -
cdr3_nt: TGTGCCAGCTCACCAGTATCCCCCGGGGAGCTGTTTTTT
cdr3_aa: CASSPVSPGELFF

clone_size: -
j_call: TRBJ2-3
v_call: TRBV4-2
d_call: -
cdr3_nt: TGTGCCAGCAGCCAAGGAAAAAGGGGACAAGACGACACAGATACGCAGTATTTT
cdr3_aa: CASSQGKRGQDDTDTQYF

clone_size: -
j_call: TRBJ2-7
v_call: TRBV13
d_call: -
cdr3_nt: TGTGCCAGCAGCTTACGTCCAGGCGACGAGCAGTACTTC
cdr3_aa: CASSLRPGDEQYF

clone_size: -
j_call: TRBJ2-5
v_call: TRBV7-6
d_call: TRBD2
cdr3_nt: TGTGCCAGCAGCTCTAGAGCGGGACCCCAAGAGACCCAGTACTTC
cdr3_aa: CASSSRAGPQETQYF

clone_size: -
j_call: TRBJ2-7
v_call: TRBV18
d_call: -
cdr3_nt: TGTGCCAGCTCACCATACGGTCGGGGAACCTACGAGCAGTACTTC
cdr3_aa: CASSPYGRGTYEQYF

clone_size: -
j_call: TRBJ2-7
v_call: TRBV5-6
d_call: TRBD2
cdr3_nt: TGTGCCAGCAGCTATGGCAGCGGGAGATTACCTTACGAGCAGTACTTC
cdr3_aa: CASSYGSGRLPYEQYF

clone_size: -
j_call: TRBJ2-3
v_call: TRBV4-1
d_call: TRBD2
cdr3_nt: TGCGCCAGCAGCCTTACCGGGGCGGGAGGCCTCACAGATACGCAGTATTTT
cdr3_aa: CASSLTGAGGLTDTQYF

clone_size: -
j_call: TRBJ1-3
v_call: TRBV19
d_call: TRBD1
cdr3_nt: TGTGCCAGTAGTCCAACAGGGGGCTCCGGAAACACCATATATTTT
cdr3_aa: CASSPTGGSGNTIYF

clone_size: -
j_call: TRBJ1-1
v_call: TRBV5-1
d_call: TRBD1
cdr3_nt: TGCGCCAGCAGAGGGACAGGGGATACTGAAGCTTTCTTT
cdr3_aa: CASRGTGDTEAFF

clone_size: -
j_call: TRBJ1-2
v_call: TRBV7-9
d_call: -
cdr3_nt: TGTGCCAGCAGCCTATTCCAGCCAGGGGAAGGCTATGGCTACACCTTC
cdr3_aa: CASSLFQPGEGYGYTF

clone_size: -
j_call: TRBJ2-7
v_call: TRBV7-3
d_call: TRBD2
cdr3_nt: TGTGCCAGCAGCACCCCAGGACTAGCGGGAGCAAACTCCTACGAGCAGTACTTC
cdr3_aa: CASSTPGLAGANSYEQYF

clone_size: -
j_call: TRBJ2-3
v_call: TRBV27
d_call: -
cdr3_nt: TGTGCCAGCAGTTTACGGACGCAGTATTTT
cdr3_aa: CASSLRTQYF

clone_size: -
j_call: TRBJ1-5
v_call: TRBV2
d_call: TRBD1
cdr3_nt: TGTGCCAGCAGTGTAGGACAGGGCCCTAATCAGCCCCAGCATTTT
cdr3_aa: CASSVGQGPNQPQHF

clone_size: -
j_call: TRBJ1-2
v_call: TRBV6-1
d_call: -
cdr3_nt: TGTGCCAGCACGGAGGCTGGGATTGGTGCTGGCTACACCTTC
cdr3_aa: CASTEAGIGAGYTF

clone_size: -
j_call: TRBJ1-5
v_call: TRBV4-1
d_call: -
cdr3_nt: TGCGCCAGCAGCCAAAGGCAGGGGTGGAATCAGCCCCAGCATTTT
cdr3_aa: CASSQRQGWNQPQHF